This T cell receptor (beta chain) is drawn from a study of blood T cell dynamics during melanoma immunotherapy. Study results and limitations: It remained unknown if the driving T cell clones were melanoma-specific.

DNA loading was fixed at 350 to 450 ng for all bulk PBMC samples. The data were produced by immunoSEQ multiplex PCR, yet TCRdb's version contains in-frame clones alone and is incomplete. The sample consists of 7,000 to 10,000 clones, more than 80% of them appearing once. As to this clone: As yet, its antigen is unknown.

Time point specified: week 3, after first cycle of checkpoint inhibitor. Sampling occurred pretreatment (T0) and at week 3 (W3), after cycle one of checkpoint blockade. The germline CDR1 and CDR2 sequences are MNHEY and SMNVEV (reference sequence). The ends were cut back, 0 bases at V and 1 base at J, with 9 bases in the middle. The CDR3 length is 15 residues. Source: blood, taken from a patient treated with checkpoint blockade. The chain combines TRBV27 with TRBJ1-1; D not resolved. This clonotype originated in a human donor with melanoma. The CDR3 spells CASSLSKAENTEAFF. The CDR3 DNA follows: TGTGCCAGCAGTTTATCGAAGGCTGAGAACACTGAAGCTTTCTTT.